The T cell receptor beta chain under discussion was sequenced for a study of blood T cell repertoires in COVID-19 (dated by TCRdb to 2018 to 2020). About the full investigation: Samples from collaborators originated in the United States, Italy and Spain and spanned both the acute and convalescent phases of COVID-19. A de-identified subject ID, COVID-19 status, age in years and sex were almost always included in the sample metadata. The prospective study material was composed of cDNA or gDNA derived from T cells, B-cell-depleted T cells, or PBMCs. The dataset comprised deeply sampled blood TCRbeta repertoires from subjects exposed to, actively infected with, or recovered from COVID-19. HLA class I and class II types, where available, came from metadata supplied by the sample provider rather than from assay-based typing. The repertoires were released in a freely available public database intended as a resource for research on the immune response to SARS-CoV-2. Samples were obtained from the ongoing ImmuneRACE study (first 160 participants) and from 950 to 1,500 subjects provided by 6 global collaborators. What the research found in general, with its limitations: How much clinical and demographic metadata was included differed by source and by participant, and the metadata was provided uncurated.

Whole blood was collected in K2EDTA tubes by collaborating institutions according to the institutions' own protocols. For TCRbeta analysis, collaborators shipped samples as frozen whole blood, isolated PBMCs, or DNA extracted from either of those sample types. This clone came up once. The antigen it binds to is not known. No base quality information exists; no much larger clone differs at one position. The immunoSEQ Assay, a bias-controlled multiplex PCR, was used to amplify TCRbeta CDR3 regions from genomic DNA. The authors' pipeline ran thus. The number of nucleated cells in each sample was estimated by amplification of reference gene primers within the assay. Sequence reads were collapsed and filtered to measure the absolute abundance of every unique TCRbeta CDR3 rearrangement. For each sample, productive Simpson clonality was calculated as the square root of Simpson's diversity index across productive rearrangements. The source is immuneACCESS, and TCRdb retained only in-frame sequences with V and J called. Part of the clones is not carried over; for the studies checked, unresolved V genes explain less than half of this, and the remainder is unexplained. V and J calls and clone size follow that table, whereas D and trimming were derived from the DNA. This sample comprises around 300,000 clones, approximately 90% of them detected only once. The ten most abundant clones make up under 4.5% of the sample.

The germline V gene (reference sequence) supplies CDR1 LGHDT and CDR2 YNNKEL. Reading from cysteine to phenylalanine, the CDR3 counts 18 amino acids. Only the CDR3 part of the read is kept: 54 bases, read in frame from the first base. V has 4 bases trimmed and J has 6 bases trimmed; junction bases matching no gene number 15. The chain uses TRBV3-1 (or the pseudogene TRBV3-2) and TRBJ2-1; 10 central bases correspond to TRBD2. The material sequenced was peripheral blood. This clonotype was obtained from a woman aged 50 to 65 with active or convalescent COVID-19. The CDR3 region: CASSPPSGRGVVFNEQFF. The DNA sequence is as follows: TGTGCCAGCAGCCCCCCTAGCGGGAGAGGGGTTGTATTCAATGAGCAGTTCTTC.